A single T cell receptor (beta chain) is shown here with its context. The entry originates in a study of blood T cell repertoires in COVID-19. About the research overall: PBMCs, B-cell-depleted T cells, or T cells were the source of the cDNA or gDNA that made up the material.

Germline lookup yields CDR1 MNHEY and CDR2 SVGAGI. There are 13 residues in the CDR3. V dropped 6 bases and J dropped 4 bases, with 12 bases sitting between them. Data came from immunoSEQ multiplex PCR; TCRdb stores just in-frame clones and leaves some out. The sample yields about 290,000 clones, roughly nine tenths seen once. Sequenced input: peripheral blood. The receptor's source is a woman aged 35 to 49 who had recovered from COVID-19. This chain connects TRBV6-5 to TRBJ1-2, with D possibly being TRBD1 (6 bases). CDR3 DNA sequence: TGTGCCAGCAGAGAGGGGGGGACCTATGGCTACACCTTC. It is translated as CASREGGTYGYTF.